One and the same sample provided the 5 T cell receptor beta chains below, sequenced in a study of T cells in Graves' hyperthyroidism and ophthalmopathy. RNA transcripts yielded amplified TCR beta CDR3 regions. Carried out on the TCR CDR3, a first-round RT-PCR used the HTBI primer set. TCRdb re-called the multiplex PCR reads through MiXCR, storing one row per CDR3 protein. The table lists over 500,000 distinct CDR3 sequences, 17% of them singletons. Sequenced input: blood. The receptors derive from a woman between 18 and 29 years old with Graves' ophthalmopathy.

This clonotype was seen many times. The V call is TRBV20-1, the J call TRBJ1-1, with D perhaps TRBD1 (6 bases). The CDR3 sequence is 14 residues long. The germline V gene encodes CDR1 DFQATT and CDR2 SNEGSKA (reference sequence). Trimming left V 5 bases short and J 2 bases short, with 15 bases between. CDR3 protein: CSADPGTLNTEAFF. DNA of the CDR3: TGCAGTGCTGACCCCGGGACACTTAACACTGAAGCTTTCTTT.

This clonotype was found many times. The rearrangement joins TRBV2 to TRBJ1-5, with D possibly being TRBD1 (6 bases). This CDR3 comprises 15 residues. V was shortened by 6 bases and J by 3 bases, with 15 bases between the two germline ends. CDR1 and CDR2 (germline): SNHLY, FYNNEI. As DNA, the CDR3 is TGTGCCAGCAGGGTCGACAGGACCTTCAATCAGCCCCAGCATTTT. Its translation is CASRVDRTFNQPQHF.

This clonotype turned up a few times. This chain connects TRBV2 to TRBJ2-7, with TRBD2 matching over 7 bases. The V gene's germline CDR1 is SNHLY and CDR2 FYNNEI. The CDR3 sequence is 14 residues long. Trimming removed 2 bases from V and 2 bases from J; junction bases left unmatched: 3. DNA of the CDR3: TGTGCCAGCAGTGAAAGAGCGGGACCCTACGAGCAGTACTTC. This gives the protein CASSERAGPYEQYF.

The chain recombines TRBV7-2 with TRBJ2-2, with 11 bases fitting TRBD2. J gave up 2 bases and V 5 bases, and 4 bases lay outside the gene matches. Germline V gene lookup returns CDR1 SGHTA and CDR2 FQGNSA. The CDR3 totals 16 residues. For the CDR3, the DNA is TGTGCCAGCAGCACCGGGACTAGCGGAAACACCGGGGAGCTGTTTTTT. Translating gives CASSTGTSGNTGELFF.

This clonotype turned up a few times. The chain carries TRBV6-1 and TRBJ1-1; D gene unclear. The germline V gene encodes CDR1 MNHNS and CDR2 SASEGT. This CDR3 region has 15 residues. V lost 6 bases to trimming and J lost 2 bases, with 16 bases between them. Here the CDR3 reads CASSPRPAGNTEAFF. As DNA, the CDR3 is TGTGCCAGCAGCCCTAGGCCGGCCGGAAACACTGAAGCTTTCTTT.